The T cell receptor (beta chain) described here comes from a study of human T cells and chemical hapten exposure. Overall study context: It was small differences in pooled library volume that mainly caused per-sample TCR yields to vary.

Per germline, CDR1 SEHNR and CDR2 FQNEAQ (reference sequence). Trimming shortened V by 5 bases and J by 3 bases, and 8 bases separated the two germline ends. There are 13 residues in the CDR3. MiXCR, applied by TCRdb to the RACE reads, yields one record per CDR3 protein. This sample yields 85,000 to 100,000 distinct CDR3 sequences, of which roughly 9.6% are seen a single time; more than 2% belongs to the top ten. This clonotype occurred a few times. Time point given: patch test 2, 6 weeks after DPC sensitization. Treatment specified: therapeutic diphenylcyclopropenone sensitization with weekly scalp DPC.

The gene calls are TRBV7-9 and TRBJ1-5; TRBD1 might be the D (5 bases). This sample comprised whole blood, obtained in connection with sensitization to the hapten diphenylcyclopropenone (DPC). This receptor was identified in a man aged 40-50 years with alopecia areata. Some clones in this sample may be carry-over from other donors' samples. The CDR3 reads CASSLGLNQPQHF. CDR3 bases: TGTGCCAGCAGCCTGGGGCTCAATCAGCCCCAGCATTTT.